The rows below give T cell receptor beta chains drawn from one sample of a study of cytomegalovirus exposure and HLA in healthy donors. Profiled with immunoSEQ multiplex PCR; TCRdb holds only in-frame clones, not every one. The sample contains fewer than 200,000 clones, about 80% of which appear only once. The sample consisted of PBMCs. Receptors were obtained from a woman aged 50 to 60 in good health and CMV-seronegative. CDR3s include the opening cysteine and the closing phenylalanine or tryptophan. D genes are given only for firm matches. The size entry is marked missing in some rows and otherwise reads once, few, many or a size class.

>TRBJ2-3|TRBV27|14|NA|NA
TGTGCCAGCAGTTTAGGCGGATACACAGATACGCAGTATTTT
CASSLGGYTDTQYF
>TRBJ2-3|TRBV29-1|14|NA|NA
TGCACCTATGCCGGGACAACAAGCACAGATACGCAGTATTTT
CTYAGTTSTDTQYF
>TRBJ1-2|TRBV9|13|NA|NA
TGTGCCAGCAGCGTAGGAGGAGGGTATGGCTACACCTTC
CASSVGGGYGYTF
>TRBJ1-2|TRBV29-1|11|NA|NA
TGCAGCGCGGGACTTCACTATGGCTACACCTTC
CSAGLHYGYTF
>TRBJ1-1|TRBV30|14|NA|few
TGTGCCTGGAGTGTTGACAGGAGGTTCACTGAAGCTTTCTTT
CAWSVDRRFTEAFF
>TRBJ1-1|TRBV28|14|NA|NA
TGTGCCAGCAGTTTTGCACAATTGAACACTGAAGCTTTCTTT
CASSFAQLNTEAFF
>TRBJ2-2|TRBV5-1|17|NA|NA
TGCGCCAGCAGCTTGCTCCCGTCAGGGATCATTTCCGGGGAGCTGTTTTTT
CASSLLPSGIISGELFF
>TRBJ2-3|TRBV19|15|NA|NA
TGTGCCAGTAGTATGGGGGCGAGCGGTCAAGATACGCAGTATTTT
CASSMGASGQDTQYF
>TRBJ2-7|TRBV7-2|14|TRBD1|NA
TGTGCCAGCAGCCACCGGGACAGGGGCCACGAGCAGTACTTC
CASSHRDRGHEQYF
>TRBJ2-1|TRBV25-1|15|NA|NA
TGTGCCAGCAGTGATAGGCACGAGAGGGTCAATGAGCAGTTCTTC
CASSDRHERVNEQFF
>TRBJ2-7|TRBV4-2|13|NA|NA
TGTGCCAGCAGCCAAGATGGTTCGGGCGAGCAGTACTTC
CASSQDGSGEQYF
>TRBJ1-1|TRBV7-2|15|TRBD1|NA
TGTGCCAGCAGCCTAACGACAGGGAAGAACACTGAAGCTTTCTTT
CASSLTTGKNTEAFF
>TRBJ2-3|TRBV5-1|18|TRBD2|few
TGCGCCAGCAGCTCGTTGGGGGGACTAGCGGGGGCAAAGGATACGCAGTATTTT
CASSSLGGLAGAKDTQYF
>TRBJ1-2|TRBV28|17|TRBD1|NA
TGTGCCAGCAGTCCCCGATTGACAGGGCTCTATAACTATGGCTACACCTTC
CASSPRLTGLYNYGYTF
>TRBJ1-2|TRBV10-3|14|TRBD1|few
TGTGCCATCAGTGAGGGACAGGGAGGCTATGGCTACACCTTC
CAISEGQGGYGYTF
>TRBJ1-6|TRBV15|15|TRBD1|NA
TGTGCCACCAGCAGAGGGACAGGGTTTAGGTCACCCCTCCACTTT
CATSRGTGFRSPLHF
>TRBJ2-1|TRBV7-9|15|NA|NA
TGTGCCAGCAGCGGCCACAGGGTCCCCTACAATGAGCAGTTCTTC
CASSGHRVPYNEQFF
>TRBJ2-2|TRBV6-4|14|TRBD2|NA
TGTGCCAGCAGTGACGGGACTAGCACCGGGGAGCTGTTTTTT
CASSDGTSTGELFF
>TRBJ2-4|TRBV10-3|12|NA|NA
TGTGCCATCAGTGGCAATGAGAACATTCAGTACTTC
CAISGNENIQYF
>TRBJ1-1|TRBV4-3|14|TRBD1|NA
TGCGCCAGCAGCTCTGACAGGGGGCGTGTTGAAGCTTTCTTT
CASSSDRGRVEAFF
>TRBJ2-7|TRBV7-6|18|TRBD2|NA
TGTGCCAGCAGCCCCATTCCATTGGGGGGGAGCCTTTCCTACGAGCAGTACTTC
CASSPIPLGGSLSYEQYF
>TRBJ2-1|TRBV28|15|TRBD2|NA
TGTGCCAGCAGTTTGGGACTAAGCTCCTACAATGAGCAGTTCTTC
CASSLGLSSYNEQFF
>TRBJ2-1|TRBV7-7|13|NA|NA
TGTGCCAGCAGCCGCAACAGGGAAAATGAGCAGTTCTTC
CASSRNRENEQFF
>TRBJ2-7|TRBV11-3|15|TRBD2|NA
TGTGCCAGCAGCTTAGGGACTAGCGGAGACTACGAGCAGTACTTC
CASSLGTSGDYEQYF
>TRBJ2-7|TRBV11-2|13|NA|NA
TGTGCCAGCAGCTTGGATTTGGGCCACGAGCAGTACTTC
CASSLDLGHEQYF
>TRBJ2-7|TRBV5-1|12|NA|NA
TGCGCCAGCAGCCTCCCCCCCTACGAGCAGTACTTC
CASSLPPYEQYF
>TRBJ2-1|TRBV5-1|15|NA|NA
TGCGCCAGCAGCTTGGAGGCGGCAGGGTCCAATGAGCAGTTCTTC
CASSLEAAGSNEQFF
>TRBJ2-1|TRBV27|13|TRBD1|NA
TGTGCCAGCCAAACAGGGGGCTACAATGAGCAGTTCTTC
CASQTGGYNEQFF
>TRBJ1-6|TRBV5-1|15|TRBD1|NA
TGCGCCAGCAGCTTGGAGGGGACAGGGGTTTCACCCCTCCACTTT
CASSLEGTGVSPLHF
>TRBJ2-1|TRBV25-1|15|NA|NA
TGTGCCAGCAGTGATCTCTCCCTCGGCTACAATGAGCAGTTCTTC
CASSDLSLGYNEQFF
>TRBJ1-2|TRBV7-9|13|NA|NA
TGTGCCAGCAGCGCCGACCCCTCGGGTGGCTACACCTTC
CASSADPSGGYTF
>TRBJ1-3|TRBV4-2|16|NA|NA
TGTGCCAGCAGCCAAGAGGTGCGCGCAGGGGGAAACACCATATATTTT
CASSQEVRAGGNTIYF
>TRBJ1-4|TRBV4-2|16|TRBD1|NA
TGTGCCAGCAGCCCTTCAGACAGGGAAGCTAATGAAAAACTGTTTTTT
CASSPSDREANEKLFF
>TRBJ2-3|TRBV4-3|16|NA|NA
TGCGCCAGCAGCCAAGATTTTAGGGGCCGCACAGATACGCAGTATTTT
CASSQDFRGRTDTQYF
>TRBJ2-6|TRBV4-3|16|NA|NA
TGCGCCAGCAGCCAAGAAGGACTCTCTGGGGCCAACGTCCTGACTTTC
CASSQEGLSGANVLTF
>TRBJ1-1|TRBV5-5|15|TRBD1|NA
TGTGCCAGCAGCTTGGGGGGACAGGGGAACACTGAAGCTTTCTTT
CASSLGGQGNTEAFF
>TRBJ2-6|TRBV28|20|TRBD1|NA
TGTGCCAGCAGTTATTCAACCACCGGGACAGGGGTGGATGGGGCCAACGTCCTGACTTTC
CASSYSTTGTGVDGANVLTF
>TRBJ1-2|TRBV16|15|NA|NA
TGTGCCAGCAGCCAATCCAGTTTGCCTAACTATGGCTACACCTTC
CASSQSSLPNYGYTF